Described below is a single TCR beta chain sequence and its context. This clone was recorded only once. Its antigen is currently not known. No clone much larger than this one lies a single base away; base qualities are absent. These data originate in a study of blood T cell repertoires in COVID-19 (dated by TCRdb to the early 2020s). About the investigation overall: The collaborator samples originated in the United States, Italy and Spain and spanned the acute and convalescent phases of COVID-19. A de-identified subject ID, COVID-19 status, age in years and sex were almost always included in the sample metadata. The repertoires were released in a freely available public database meant as a resource for research on the immune response to SARS-CoV-2. Subjects who had been exposed to COVID-19, were actively infected with it, or had recovered from it provided the deeply sampled blood TCRbeta repertoires that made up the dataset. The samples were drawn from the first 160 participants of the ongoing ImmuneRACE study and from some 1,300 subjects provided by 6 global collaborators. The prospective study material was composed of cDNA or gDNA derived from T cells, B-cell-depleted T cells, or PBMCs. Where HLA class I and class II types were available, the types were taken from metadata supplied by the sample provider, not from assay-based typing. Overall study results and their limits: The quantity of clinical and demographic metadata differed by source and by participant and was supplied without curation.

Collaborating institutions collected whole blood in K2EDTA tubes following their own protocols. For TCRbeta analysis, collaborators shipped samples in one of three forms: frozen whole blood, isolated PBMCs, or DNA extracted from either of those sample types. Per the germline V gene, SGHAT is the CDR1 and FQNNGV is the CDR2. Taken from cysteine to phenylalanine, the CDR3 has 14 residues. Only the CDR3 part of the read is kept: 42 bases, read in frame from the first base. V was cut back by 0 bases and J by 7 bases, leaving a gap of 10 bases between them. TCRbeta CDR3 regions were amplified from genomic DNA using the immunoSEQ Assay, a bias-controlled multiplex PCR. For the original study's pipeline: Nucleated cell counts per sample were estimated from amplification of reference gene primers within the assay. To quantify the absolute abundance of each unique TCRbeta CDR3 rearrangement, sequence reads were collapsed and filtered. Productive Simpson clonality was computed per sample as the square root of Simpson's diversity index over productive rearrangements. What TCRdb holds here is the immuneACCESS table cut down to in-frame rearrangements. Part of the clones is not present; checked against another copy, under half of the missing clones reflect an unresolved V gene, and the others are unexplained. D and trimming were read from the DNA, whereas the V and J calls and clone size are those reported in that table. The sample table lists about 200,000 clones, approximately 80% of them with a count of one. The ten biggest clones cover 27% of the sample.

This clonotype was obtained from a man aged 40-49 years with acute or convalescent COVID-19. The sequence is built from TRBV11-2 and TRBJ2-1; no D gene call is confident. Sequenced: peripheral blood. The bases read TGTGCCAGCAGCTTAGAGATCCGGAGTAATGAGCAGTTCTTC. Its protein reads: CASSLEIRSNEQFF.